Listed below are T cell receptor beta chains from one sample, sequenced in a study of T cell repertoires in cytomegalovirus infection. TCRdb re-analysed the reads in MiXCR, keeping a single row per CDR3 protein. The table lists under 350,000 distinct CDR3 sequences, 9.6% of them singletons, with about 2.3% in the top ten. Sample: PBMCs. These receptors originate from a human donor in good health (CMV status not recorded). Some clones in this sample may be carry-over from other donors' samples. Both conserved end residues are part of each CDR3. The D gene is left open where the match is weak. A row's size may be missing; if present it is once, few, many or a size class.

D gene,J gene,V gene,clone size,CDR3 DNA,CDR3 protein
TRBD2,TRBJ2-1,TRBV24-1,many,TGTGCCACCAGTAGCGGGGGGGTTTACAATGAGCAGTTCTTC,CATSSGGVYNEQFF
.,TRBJ2-7,TRBV2,many,TGTGCCGCAAGAGGGCAGAGCTCCTACGAGCAGTACTTC,CAARGQSSYEQYF
.,TRBJ1-5,TRBV28,few,TGTGCCAGCAGTCCAGGGGATATCGGCAATCAGCCCCAGCATTTT,CASSPGDIGNQPQHF
.,TRBJ1-1,TRBV7-2,many,TGTGCCAGTAATCTTGGGGGGCAGCCTGAAGCTTTCTTT,CASNLGGQPEAFF
TRBD2,TRBJ2-1,TRBV15,many,TGTGCCACCAGCAGAGGTAGCGGGGGAGATAATGAGCAGTTCTTC,CATSRGSGGDNEQFF
.,TRBJ2-1,TRBV7-2,many,TGTGCCAGCAGCTTGGGGGCCCGTTCCTACAATGAGCAGTTCTTC,CASSLGARSYNEQFF
.,TRBJ2-5,TRBV2,few,TGTGCCAGCAGTGAAGACGAGACCCAGTACTTC,CASSEDETQYF
.,TRBJ2-5,TRBV4-2,many,TGTGCCAGCAGCCAGGAAGACGTACGGCAAGAGACCCAGTACTTC,CASSQEDVRQETQYF
.,TRBJ1-2,TRBV2,many,TGTGCCAGCAGTGAAGCGACCGAGAACTATGGCTACACCTTC,CASSEATENYGYTF
TRBD1,TRBJ2-3,TRBV19,many,TGTGCCAGTAGCCGCCTCGGGACAGCAGATACGCAGTATTTT,CASSRLGTADTQYF
.,TRBJ2-2,TRBV9,many,TGTGCCAGCAGCGTTGGGCCACGAGGCGGGGCGGGTTCCTCCGGGGAGCTGTTTTTT,CASSVGPRGGAGSSGELFF
.,TRBJ1-1,TRBV10-3,many,TGTGCCATCAGTGAGTCAGGGGTAGGGGACACTGAAGCTTTCTTT,CAISESGVGDTEAFF
.,TRBJ2-5,TRBV10-3,many,TGTGCCATCAGTGAGTCGAGCGGCCAAGAGACCCAGTACTTC,CAISESSGQETQYF
.,TRBJ2-2,TRBV6-1,many,TGTGCCAGCACCGGGAGAGGGGGGAACACCGGGGAGCTGTTTTTT,CASTGRGGNTGELFF
TRBD1,TRBJ2-3,TRBV7-9,.,TGTGCCAGCAGCTCCGGGACAGGGGCCCGGGATACGCAGTATTTT,CASSSGTGARDTQYF
.,TRBJ2-1,TRBV4-3,.,TGCGCCAGCAGCCAAGAACTGGGGACTTCCTACAATGAGCAGTTCTTC,CASSQELGTSYNEQFF
.,TRBJ1-2,TRBV2,many,TGTGCCAGCACTGAAAGGTGGCTGGACACCTTC,CASTERWLDTF
.,TRBJ2-3,TRBV20-1,.,TGCAGTGCTGACGGGGGCGGGTTTACAGATACGCAGTATTTT,CSADGGGFTDTQYF
.,TRBJ2-5,TRBV24-1,many,TGTGCCACCAGTGGAGGGCTCCAAGAGACCCAGTACTTC,CATSGGLQETQYF
.,TRBJ1-1,TRBV10-3,.,TGTGCCATCTCGCCAAAGGGGGGAACTGAAGCTTTCTTT,CAISPKGGTEAFF
.,TRBJ1-2,TRBV12-3/TRBV12-4,.,TGTGCCAGCAGTTTAATCAGGGAAACTGGCTACACCTTC,CASSLIRETGYTF
.,TRBJ1-2,TRBV5-5,many,TGTGCCAGCAGCTTGGAACACACCCACGTTTTAAACTATGGCTACACCTTC,CASSLEHTHVLNYGYTF
.,TRBJ2-6,TRBV5-1,many,TGCGCCAGCTGTCCGGTTGCTGGGGCCAACGTCCTGACTTTC,CASCPVAGANVLTF
.,TRBJ2-4,TRBV7-2,many,TGTGCCAGCAGCTCACTTCGGGGGAACATTCAGTACTTC,CASSSLRGNIQYF
.,TRBJ1-2,TRBV29-1,.,TGCAGCGTTGCCGTCAGCACAGAAAACTATGGCTACACCTTC,CSVAVSTENYGYTF
.,TRBJ2-2,TRBV5-1,.,TGCGCCAGCAGTAAGGGCGGCTCGAACACCGGGGAGCTGTTTTTT,CASSKGGSNTGELFF
.,TRBJ2-3,TRBV11-3,many,TGTGCCAGCAGCCTCCGACTAGGCGTTGATACGCAGTATTTT,CASSLRLGVDTQYF